This T cell receptor (beta chain) derives from a study of graft-versus-host responses after intestinal transplantation. Whole-study context: Each patient got anti-thymocyte globulin induction, then tacrolimus and steroids for about 3 years. Findings and caveats of the study: Peak GvH clone levels in circulation were associated with early post-transplant HvG declines. Allografts from individuals with graft-donor T cell macrochimerism displayed high graft-versus-host to host-versus-graft clonal ratios.

With regard to this clone: Its antigen is not known.

Sequencing was performed with immunoSEQ multiplex PCR; in TCRdb, only in-frame clones are kept and a portion is missing. The data hold 90,000 to 100,000 clones, with about 91% observed a single time. This CDR3 spans 15 amino acids. Germline V gene sequence: CDR1 MGHRA, CDR2 YSYEKL. V shed 0 bases and J shed 0 bases, with 9 bases lying between them. The chain combines TRBV4-1 with TRBJ2-7; a weak D match, TRBD2 (5 bases). The sequences come from unstimulated CD8+ T cells sorted from spleen or lymph node cells, collected before intestinal transplant. The sequence was collected from a human donor who received an intestinal transplant. The CDR3 here is CASSQDYGVSYEQYF. DNA for the CDR3: TGCGCCAGCAGCCAAGATTACGGGGTCTCCTACGAGCAGTACTTC.